Listed here are 21 T cell receptor beta chains from one sample, sequenced in a study of blood T cell repertoires in COVID-19. The repertoire was sequenced with immunoSEQ multiplex PCR; TCRdb's copy has only in-frame clones and lacks some. This sample carries roughly 200,000 clones, more than 70% of them seen once, and the ten largest clones take around 8.9%. Sequenced: peripheral blood. The receptors were sampled from a man aged 40-50 years with active or convalescent COVID-19.

This clone was recorded once. This chain links TRBV19 with TRBJ1-6; D unresolved. This CDR3 is 14 amino acids long. Germline loops: CDR1 LNHDA, CDR2 SQIVND (reference sequence). V was clipped by 4 bases and J by 7 bases, with 11 bases between them. CDR3 coding DNA: TGTGCCAGTAGTAACAGCGGTTACAATTCACCCCTCCACTTT. As protein: CASSNSGYNSPLHF.

V gene TRBV28 combines with J gene TRBJ1-1; D gene uncertain. V dropped 6 bases and J dropped 8 bases, with 13 bases sitting between them. This CDR3 has 12 residues. Germline V gene data show CDR1 as MDHEN and CDR2 as SYDVKM. CDR3 amino acids: CASRSPHWEAFF. CDR3 bases: TGTGCCAGCAGGTCCCCCCACTGGGAAGCTTTCTTT. The variable domain in full, completed from reference TRBV28 and TRBJ1-1, reads DVKVTQSSRYLVKRTGEKVFLECVQDMDHENMFWYRQDPGLGLRLIYFSYDVKMKEKGDIPEGYSVSREKKERFSLILESASTNQTSMYLCASRSPHWEAFFGQGTRLTVV.

CDR3 loop: CARSGFCREIALYGYTF. The CDR3 DNA reads as TGTGCCAGAAGCGGTTTTTGTCGGGAAATCGCCCTCTATGGCTACACCTTC. The rearrangement links TRBV5-3 to TRBJ1-2; D is ambiguous. TRBV5-3 is reported as an ORF; its role is uncertain. The V and J ends lost 4 bases and 4 bases respectively, with 23 bases between them. This CDR3 has 17 amino acids.

This clone appeared a single time. The J gene is TRBJ1-5, the V gene TRBV4-1; D may be TRBD1 (5 bases). The CDR3 extends over 15 amino acids. Germline V gene sequence: CDR1 MGHRA, CDR2 YSYEKL. Trimming removed 0 bases at V and 5 bases at J, with 11 bases between. The CDR3 loop reads CASSQESAGHQPQHF. The CDR3 DNA sequence: TGCGCCAGCAGCCAAGAATCGGCAGGGCATCAGCCCCAGCATTTT.

The CDR3 region has the DNA TGTGCAAGTCGCCCTCCCGGAAGCAACTATTGGGAGGCCACCTATGGCTACACCTTC. Protein product: CASRPPGSNYWEATYGYTF. This rearrangement joins TRBV12-2 to TRBJ1-2. TRBV12-2 is a documented pseudogene. This CDR3 is 19 amino acids long.

The chain is built from TRBV6-5 and TRBJ2-5, with 9 bases lining up with TRBD2. V shed 2 bases, J shed 4 bases, and the junction held 5 bases outside the gene matches. The CDR3 is 15 residues long. In germline, CDR1 is MNHEY, CDR2 SVGAGI. In nucleotides, the CDR3 is TGTGCCAGCAGTTACGCAGCGGGGGGCCCAGAGACCCAGTACTTC. Translating gives CASSYAAGGPETQYF.

A few counts support this clone. CDR3 nucleotide sequence: TGTGCAAGTCGCTTGTACAGGTACACCGGGGAGCTGTTTTTT. Its translation is CASRLYRYTGELFF. The chain employs TRBV12-2 and TRBJ2-2; the table's D call, TRBD1, was not checked against the DNA. TRBV12-2 is reported as a pseudogene. The CDR3 loop spans 14 amino acids.

The chain employs TRBV9 and TRBJ1-5; 7 nucleotides match TRBD1. Germline CDR1 reads SGDLS; CDR2 reads YYNGEE. The CDR3 sequence is 15 residues long. V was clipped by 4 bases and J by 6 bases; unmatched bases: 10. This CDR3 reads CASSSQTGSGQPQHF. The CDR3 nucleotides read TGTGCCAGCAGCTCACAGACAGGGTCGGGTCAGCCCCAGCATTTT.

The genes are TRBV10-3 and TRBJ2-3; 14 bases are shared with TRBD2. Germline CDR1 and CDR2: ENHRY and SYGVKD. V trimming: 10 bases; J trimming: 4 bases; junction bases outside the gene matches: 7. The CDR3 sequence is 15 residues long. The CDR3 DNA reads as TGTGCCACCTCGACTAGCGGGGGGGTATCAGATACGCAGTATTTT. It specifies CATSTSGGVSDTQYF.

The V call is TRBV19, the J call TRBJ1-2, with 7 positions matching TRBD1. The CDR3 is made up of 15 amino acids. Germline V gene sequence: CDR1 LNHDA, CDR2 SQIVND (reference sequence). Germline trimming cut 4 bases from V and 2 bases from J; bases unmatched to any gene: 7. CDR3 sequence: CASSRWDSLNYGYTF. CDR3 in DNA: TGTGCCAGTAGTAGATGGGACAGCCTAAACTATGGCTACACCTTC.

The V and J genes are TRBV29-1 and TRBJ2-5, with 7 bases fitting TRBD2. The germline V gene has CDR1 SQVTM and CDR2 ANQGSEA. This CDR3 is built from 14 residues. Losses at the gene ends were 5 bases for V and 1 base for J; bases not matched to a gene: 7. In nucleotides, the CDR3 is TGCAGCGTTCTAGCGGTAACCGCCCAAGAGACCCAGTACTTC. This gives the protein CSVLAVTAQETQYF.

The V call is TRBV6-7, the J call TRBJ2-7; the D gene is possibly TRBD1 (5 bases). TRBV6-7 is an open reading frame, and its role is uncertain. V lost 4 bases to trimming and J lost 0 bases, with 16 bases between them. The CDR3 loop spans 16 amino acids. The CDR3 here is CASSSSGHISSYEQYF. The CDR3 DNA sequence: TGTGCCAGCAGTTCCTCTGGACATATAAGCTCCTACGAGCAGTACTTC.

V and J are TRBV2 and TRBJ1-1, with 8 bases aligning to TRBD1. The germline V gene has CDR1 SNHLY and CDR2 FYNNEI. V was pared by 0 bases and J by 4 bases, with 10 bases of the junction left unmatched. The CDR3 extends over 17 amino acids. CDR3 residues: CASSEAQTGATGTEAFF. The CDR3 DNA is TGTGCCAGCAGTGAAGCGCAGACAGGGGCGACGGGCACTGAAGCTTTCTTT.

This clone was detected once. The V gene is TRBV3-1 (or the pseudogene TRBV3-2), the J gene TRBJ2-1; 9 nucleotides align to TRBD2. Per the germline V gene, CDR1 is LGHDT and CDR2 is YNNKEL (reference sequence). CDR3 length: 19 amino acids. With V trimmed by 4 bases and J by 0 bases, 13 bases remained unmatched. This chain's CDR3 is CASSPLASGAQSSYNEQFF. The CDR3, as DNA: TGTGCCAGCAGCCCTTTGGCTAGCGGGGCCCAGAGCTCCTACAATGAGCAGTTCTTC.

This clone turned up a few times. V usage is TRBV19 and J usage is TRBJ1-2, with TRBD1 matching over 8 bases. The CDR3 has 14 residues. V lost 7 bases, J lost 7 bases, and 11 bases stayed unmatched. Germline assignment: CDR1 LNHDA and CDR2 SQIVND (reference sequence). The CDR3 bases are TGTGCCAGTATCTCAGGAGGGCAGGGGGCTGGCTACACCTTC. Amino acids: CASISGGQGAGYTF.

Here the CDR3 reads CASSLDGGYGYTF. The CDR3 coding sequence is TGTGCCAGCAGCTTAGACGGGGGGTATGGCTACACCTTC. The rearrangement joins TRBV11-2 to TRBJ1-2; possible D gene TRBD1, 5 bases. V was clipped by 0 bases and J by 5 bases, with 7 bases between them. The CDR3 runs 13 residues. Per the germline V gene, CDR1 is SGHAT and CDR2 is FQNNGV. Looking up the rest from reference TRBV11-2 and TRBJ1-2 gives the full variable domain: EAGVAQSPRYKIIEKRQSVAFWCNPISGHATLYWYQQILGQGPKLLIQFQNNGVVDDSQLPKDRFSAERLKGVDSTLKIQPAKLEDSAVYLCASSLDGGYGYTFGSGTRLTVV.

The chain has TRBV11-3 and TRBJ2-2; 7 positions agree with TRBD1. The CDR3 covers 15 residues. Germline values: CDR1 SGHNT, CDR2 YENEEA. V lost 3 bases to trimming and J lost 5 bases; unmatched junction nucleotides: 6. The CDR3 DNA sequence: TGTGCCAGCAGCTTGGGCAGGGGGTTAACCGGGGAGCTGTTTTTT. Translation: CASSLGRGLTGELFF.

This clone was seen a few times. The genes are TRBV4-3 and TRBJ2-7; 7 bases agree with TRBD1. After removal of 1 base from V and 6 bases from J, the junction contained 12 bases not matched to a gene. The CDR3 totals 16 residues. CDR1 is LGHNA, CDR2 YSLEER, per germline. The CDR3 spells CASSQGVVGGSGEQYF. CDR3 sequence (DNA): TGCGCCAGCAGCCAAGGAGTAGTAGGGGGCAGCGGCGAGCAGTACTTC.

This chain joins TRBV3-1 (or the pseudogene TRBV3-2) and TRBJ1-2; D unresolved. CDR3 size: 13 residues. Germline V gives CDR1 LGHDT, CDR2 YNNKEL (reference sequence). Trimming removed 4 bases at V and 7 bases at J, with 13 bases between. CDR3 residues: CASSRGREPGYTF. Here the CDR3 DNA reads TGTGCCAGCAGCCGCGGGAGGGAACCTGGCTACACCTTC.

The chain carries TRBV6-1 and TRBJ2-7, with 7 bases fitting TRBD2. J gave up 4 bases and V 1 base, and 4 bases lay outside the gene matches. Germline-derived CDR1 and CDR2 are MNHNS and SASEGT. The CDR3 totals 14 residues. CDR3: CASSEERGSYEQYF. DNA of the CDR3: TGTGCCAGCAGTGAAGAACGCGGGAGTTACGAGCAGTACTTC.

This sequence joins TRBV6-4 and TRBJ1-1; 10 bases fit TRBD1. CDR1 and CDR2 from the germline V gene are MRHNA and SNTAGT. CDR3 length equals 17 residues. V lost 10 bases, J lost 0 bases, and 14 bases stayed unmatched. CDR3 DNA: TGTGCCACCTCAGGAGGGGGACAGGGGCGAATGAACACTGAAGCTTTCTTT. Translating it yields CATSGGGQGRMNTEAFF.